The clone carrying this T cell receptor (beta chain) was recorded many times. The data stem from a study of metastatic and nonmetastatic thyroid tumors. Study details: Blood and tumor or nodule tissue repertoires from malignant and benign thyroid patients were compared.

Original processing methods: Variation in CDR3 across clinicopathological groups served as the basis for constructing a distant-metastasis classifier in papillary thyroid cancer. TCRdb re-processed the PCR reads through MiXCR. The V and J calls were not made by the authors but by TCRdb's processing. Of about 23,000 clones listed, under 30% are singletons. Thyroid surgery took place with no prior treatment in any patient. Losses at the gene ends were 0 bases for V and 0 bases for J; bases not matched to a gene: 10. The CDR3 sequence is 19 residues long. CDR1 SGDLS and CDR2 YYNGEE come from the germline V gene.

This sequence was found in a male donor with papillary thyroid cancer or a benign thyroid nodule (not recorded which). Some clones in this sample may be carry-over from other donors' samples. J is TRBJ2-3 and V is TRBV9, with 10 bases fitting TRBD2. The sample taken for sequencing was tumor tissue. The CDR3: CASSVAPAGGGPSTDTQYF. As DNA, the CDR3 is TGTGCCAGCAGCGTAGCTCCAGCGGGAGGGGGGCCTAGCACAGATACGCAGTATTTT.